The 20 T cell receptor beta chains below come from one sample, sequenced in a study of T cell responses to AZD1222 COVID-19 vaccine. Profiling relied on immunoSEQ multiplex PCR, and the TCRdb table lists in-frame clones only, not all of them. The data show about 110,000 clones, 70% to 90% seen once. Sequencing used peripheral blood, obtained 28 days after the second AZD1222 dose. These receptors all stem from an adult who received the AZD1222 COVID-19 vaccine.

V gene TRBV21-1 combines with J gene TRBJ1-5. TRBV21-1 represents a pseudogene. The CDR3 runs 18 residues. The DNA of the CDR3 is TGTGCCAGCAGCAAAAAAATACCTAGATCCATTAGCAATCAGCCCCAGCATTTT. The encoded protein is CASSKKIPRSISNQPQHF.

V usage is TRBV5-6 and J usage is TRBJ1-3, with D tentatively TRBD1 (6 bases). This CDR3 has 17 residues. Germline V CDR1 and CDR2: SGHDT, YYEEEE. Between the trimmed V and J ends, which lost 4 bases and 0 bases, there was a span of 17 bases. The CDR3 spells CASSLATQGTSGNTIYF. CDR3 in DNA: TGTGCCAGCAGCCTAGCAACACAGGGAACCTCTGGAAACACCATATATTTT.

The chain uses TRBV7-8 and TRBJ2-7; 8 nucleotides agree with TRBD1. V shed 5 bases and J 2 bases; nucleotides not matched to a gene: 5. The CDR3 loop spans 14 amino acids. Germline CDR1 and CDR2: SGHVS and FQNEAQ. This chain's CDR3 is CASSPGDRPYEQYF. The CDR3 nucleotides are TGTGCCAGCAGCCCCGGGGACAGGCCCTACGAGCAGTACTTC.

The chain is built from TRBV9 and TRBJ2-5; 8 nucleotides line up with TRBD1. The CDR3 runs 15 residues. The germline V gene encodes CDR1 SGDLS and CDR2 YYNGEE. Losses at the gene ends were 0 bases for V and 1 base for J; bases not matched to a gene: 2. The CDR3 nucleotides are TGTGCCAGCAGCGTAGAGGGGACAGGCCAAGAGACCCAGTACTTC. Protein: CASSVEGTGQETQYF.

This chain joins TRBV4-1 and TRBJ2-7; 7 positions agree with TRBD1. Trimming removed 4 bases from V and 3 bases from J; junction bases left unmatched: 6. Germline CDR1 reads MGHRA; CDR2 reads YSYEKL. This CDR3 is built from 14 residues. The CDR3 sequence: CASSPSRQGYEQYF. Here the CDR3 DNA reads TGCGCCAGCAGCCCCAGTCGACAGGGCTACGAGCAGTACTTC.

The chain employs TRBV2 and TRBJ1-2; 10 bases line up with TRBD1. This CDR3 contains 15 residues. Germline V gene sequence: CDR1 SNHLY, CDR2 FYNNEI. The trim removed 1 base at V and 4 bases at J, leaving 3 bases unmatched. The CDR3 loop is CASSEGRTGGYGYTF. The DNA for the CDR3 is TGTGCCAGCAGTGAAGGGCGGACAGGGGGCTATGGCTACACCTTC.

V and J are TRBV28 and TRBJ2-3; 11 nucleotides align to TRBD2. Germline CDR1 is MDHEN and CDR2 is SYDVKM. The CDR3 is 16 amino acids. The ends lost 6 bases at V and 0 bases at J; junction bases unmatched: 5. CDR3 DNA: TGTGCCAGCAGCCTCGGACTAGCGGGTAGCACAGATACGCAGTATTTT. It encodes CASSLGLAGSTDTQYF.

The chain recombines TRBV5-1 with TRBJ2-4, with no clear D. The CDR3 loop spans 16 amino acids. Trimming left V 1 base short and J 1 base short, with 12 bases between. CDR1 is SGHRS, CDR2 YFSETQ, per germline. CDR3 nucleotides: TGCGCCAGCAGCTTGACGAGGACGGAGGCCAAAAACATTCAGTACTTC. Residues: CASSLTRTEAKNIQYF.

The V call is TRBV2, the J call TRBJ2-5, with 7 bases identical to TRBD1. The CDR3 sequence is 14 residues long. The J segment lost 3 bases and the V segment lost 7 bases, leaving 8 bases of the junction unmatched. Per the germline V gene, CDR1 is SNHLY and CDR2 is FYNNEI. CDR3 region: CASTPGTAEETQYF. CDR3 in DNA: TGTGCCAGCACCCCCGGGACAGCGGAAGAGACCCAGTACTTC.

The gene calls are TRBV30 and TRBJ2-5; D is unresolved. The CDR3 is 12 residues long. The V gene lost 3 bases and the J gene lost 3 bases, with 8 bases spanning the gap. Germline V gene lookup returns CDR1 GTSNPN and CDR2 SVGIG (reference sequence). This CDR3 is CAWSRTEETQYF. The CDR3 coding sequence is TGTGCCTGGAGCCGGACGGAAGAGACCCAGTACTTC.

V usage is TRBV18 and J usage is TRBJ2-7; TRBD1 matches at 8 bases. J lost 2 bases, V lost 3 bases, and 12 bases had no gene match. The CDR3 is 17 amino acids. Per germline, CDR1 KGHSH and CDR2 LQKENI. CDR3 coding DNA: TGTGCCAGCTCACCGAGGGGGACAGGCAGTACGACCTACGAGCAGTACTTC. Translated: CASSPRGTGSTTYEQYF.

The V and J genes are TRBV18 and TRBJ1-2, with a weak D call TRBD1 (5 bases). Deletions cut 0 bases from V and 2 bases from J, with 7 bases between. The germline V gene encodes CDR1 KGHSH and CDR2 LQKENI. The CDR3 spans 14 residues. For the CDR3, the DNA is TGTGCCAGCTCACCACCGTCAGGGAACTATGGCTACACCTTC. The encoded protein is CASSPPSGNYGYTF.

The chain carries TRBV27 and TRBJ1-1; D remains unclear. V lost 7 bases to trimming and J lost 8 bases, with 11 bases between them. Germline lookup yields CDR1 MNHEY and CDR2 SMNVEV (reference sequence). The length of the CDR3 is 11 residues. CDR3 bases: TGTGCCAGCACCGGAAGAGGAGAAGCTTTCTTT. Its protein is CASTGRGEAFF.

CDR3 DNA: TGTGCCTGGAGTGTACCCGGGGAAAAACTGTTTTTT. Protein sequence: CAWSVPGEKLFF. V and J are TRBV30 and TRBJ1-4; D unresolved. V shed 0 bases and J shed 8 bases, with 7 bases lying between them. The CDR3 contains 12 residues. Germline CDR1 and CDR2: GTSNPN and SVGIG (reference sequence).

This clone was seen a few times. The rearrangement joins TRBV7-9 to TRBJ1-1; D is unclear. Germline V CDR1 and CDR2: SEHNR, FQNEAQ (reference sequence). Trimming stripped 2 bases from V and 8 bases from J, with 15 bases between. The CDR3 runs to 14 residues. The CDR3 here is CASSLSPTRTEAFF. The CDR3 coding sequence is TGTGCCAGCAGCTTAAGCCCCACTCGAACCGAAGCTTTCTTT.

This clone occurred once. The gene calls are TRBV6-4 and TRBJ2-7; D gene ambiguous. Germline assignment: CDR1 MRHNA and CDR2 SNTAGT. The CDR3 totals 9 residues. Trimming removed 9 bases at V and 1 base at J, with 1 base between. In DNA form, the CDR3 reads TGTGCCAGTTCCTACGAGCAGTACTTC. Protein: CASSYEQYF.

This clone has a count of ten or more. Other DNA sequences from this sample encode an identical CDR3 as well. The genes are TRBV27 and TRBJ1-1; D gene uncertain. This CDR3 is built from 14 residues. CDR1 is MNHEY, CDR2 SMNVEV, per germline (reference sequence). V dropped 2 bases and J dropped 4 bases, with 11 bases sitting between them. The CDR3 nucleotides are TGTGCCAGCAGTTTAAGCAAGGGTTCCACTGAAGCTTTCTTT. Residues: CASSLSKGSTEAFF.

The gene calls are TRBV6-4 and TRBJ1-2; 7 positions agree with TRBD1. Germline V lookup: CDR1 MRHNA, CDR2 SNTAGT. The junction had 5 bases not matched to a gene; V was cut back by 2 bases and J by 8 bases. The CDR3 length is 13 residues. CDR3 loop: CASSDDRVGGYTF. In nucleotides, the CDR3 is TGTGCCAGCAGTGACGACAGGGTAGGAGGCTACACCTTC.

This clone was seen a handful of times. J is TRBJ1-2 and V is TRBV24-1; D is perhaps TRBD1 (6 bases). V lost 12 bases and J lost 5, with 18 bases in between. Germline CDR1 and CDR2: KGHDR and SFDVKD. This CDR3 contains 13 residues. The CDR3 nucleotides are TGTGCCCTGTCGTTACAGGGAAGATATGGCTACACCTTC. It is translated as CALSLQGRYGYTF.

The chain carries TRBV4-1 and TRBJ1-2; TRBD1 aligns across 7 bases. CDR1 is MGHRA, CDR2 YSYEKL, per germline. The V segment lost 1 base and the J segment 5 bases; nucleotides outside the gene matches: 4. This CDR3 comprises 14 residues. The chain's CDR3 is CASSQAGTAYGYTF. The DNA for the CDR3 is TGCGCCAGCAGCCAAGCCGGGACAGCATATGGCTACACCTTC.